Listed below are T cell receptor beta chains from one sample, sequenced in a study of tumor-infiltrating lymphocytes in oesophageal squamous cell carcinoma. TCRdb independently ran MiXCR on the PCR reads; one entry per CDR3 protein. The sample holds under 20,000 distinct CDR3 sequences, 45% to 50% seen once. Sequenced: esophageal tumor tissue. The source is a male donor with esophageal squamous cell carcinoma. CDR3s include the opening cysteine and the closing phenylalanine or tryptophan. The order of the fields is clone size, V gene, J gene, D gene, CDR3 DNA, CDR3 protein. The D gene is left open where the match is weak. Some rows mark clone size as missing; the rest say once, few, many or name a class of expanded clone.

NA	TRBV7-3	TRBJ2-1	TRBD2	TGTGCCAGCAGCCTAAGCGGGAGCTACAATGAGCAGTTCTTC	CASSLSGSYNEQFF
few	TRBV18	TRBJ2-7	TRBD1	TGTGCCAGCTCACGAGAGACAGGGGAGACCTACGAGCAGTACTTC	CASSRETGETYEQYF
NA	TRBV7-2	TRBJ1-5	NA	TGTGCCAGCAGCTTGCAGGGTGGTCAGCCCCAGCATTTT	CASSLQGGQPQHF
NA	TRBV7-6	TRBJ2-3	NA	TGTGCCAGCAGGGGAGGGACAGTTACAGATACGCAGTATTTT	CASRGGTVTDTQYF
many	TRBV27	TRBJ1-1	NA	TGTGCCAGCAGTTTTAATTTCGAAGCTTTCTTT	CASSFNFEAFF
NA	TRBV11-2	TRBJ2-7	NA	TGTGCCAGCAGCCCAAAACACAGCTACGAGCAGTACTTC	CASSPKHSYEQYF
NA	TRBV7-3	TRBJ2-2	NA	TGTGCCAGCAGTGAACAGGGTCCGAACACCGGGGAGCTGTTTTTT	CASSEQGPNTGELFF
NA	TRBV5-4	TRBJ2-6	TRBD2	TGTGCCAGCAGCCGGGGGGTCCTACCTTCTGGGGCCAACGTCCTGACTTTC	CASSRGVLPSGANVLTF
medium-sized	TRBV6-1	TRBJ2-2	NA	TGTGCCAGCAGGGGGGGCAGATTGAACACCGGGGAGCTGTTTTTT	CASRGGRLNTGELFF
NA	TRBV19	TRBJ2-3	NA	TGTGCCAGTGCTTTCGGGGGTAGCACAGATACGCAGTATTTT	CASAFGGSTDTQYF